Below, 7 T cell receptor beta chains from the same sample are listed, as sequenced in a study of T cell responses to AZD1222 COVID-19 vaccine. Profiled with immunoSEQ multiplex PCR; TCRdb holds only in-frame clones, not every one. The top ten hold over 3% of the sample, which has some 100,000 clones, around nine tenths seen once. Source: peripheral blood, taken on day 0 of AZD1222 vaccination. These receptors were taken from an adult in good health.

This clone is a singleton in its sample. The rearrangement uses TRBV30 and TRBJ2-2; D could derive from TRBD1 or TRBD2 (5 bases each). The length of the CDR3 is 16 residues. V gave up 5 bases and J gave up 2 bases, with 18 bases separating them. CDR1 is GTSNPN and CDR2 is SVGIG in the germline V gene (reference sequence). The CDR3 loop is CAWDRGAGINTGELFF. The CDR3 coding sequence is TGTGCCTGGGACCGAGGGGCAGGGATTAACACCGGGGAGCTGTTTTTT.

This chain connects TRBV28 to TRBJ2-1, with D perhaps matching TRBD2 (7 bases). The germline gives CDR1 MDHEN, CDR2 SYDVKM. V lost 8 bases and J 3 bases, leaving 17 bases between the germline ends. This CDR3 contains 15 residues. The CDR3 coding sequence is TGTGCCAGCGGCCTAGCAGGGGAGGGCTACAATGAGCAGTTCTTC. As protein: CASGLAGEGYNEQFF.

The chain recombines TRBV10-3 with TRBJ1-4, with 7 positions matching TRBD1. This CDR3 contains 11 residues. CDR1 ENHRY and CDR2 SYGVKD come from the germline V gene. V lost 8 bases, J lost 13 bases, and 7 bases stayed unmatched. CDR3 in amino acids: CAIGYRGALFF. DNA for the CDR3: TGTGCCATCGGGTACAGGGGTGCACTGTTTTTT.

This clone was observed a single time. The gene calls are TRBV30 and TRBJ2-7; D may be TRBD1 or TRBD2 (5 bases each). This CDR3 spans 14 amino acids. Between the trimmed V and J ends, which lost 8 bases and 0 bases, there was a span of 17 bases. The germline gives CDR1 GTSNPN, CDR2 SVGIG (reference sequence). The CDR3 here is CAPKRGFSSYEQYF. DNA for the CDR3: TGTGCCCCAAAGAGGGGTTTTAGCTCCTACGAGCAGTACTTC. The full variable domain, in which reference TRBV30 and TRBJ2-7 provide the parts outside the CDR3, is SQTIHQWPATLVQPVGSPLSLECTVEGTSNPNLYWYRQAAGRGLQLLFYSVGIGQISSEVPQNLSASRPQDRQFILSSKKLLLSDSGFYLCAPKRGFSSYEQYFGPGTRLTVT.

V gene TRBV5-8 combines with J gene TRBJ2-3, with a possible D match to TRBD2 (5 bases). Per germline, CDR1 SGHTS and CDR2 YDEGEE. This CDR3 has 13 residues. V was pared by 4 bases and J by 6 bases, with 12 bases between. For the CDR3, the DNA is TGTGCCAGCAGCGGCGGCGGGCTCGATACGCAGTATTTT. It encodes CASSGGGLDTQYF.

The CDR3 DNA sequence: TGTGCCAGTAGTCCCCAGACAGGGGTTGGCGTCCATGGCTACACCTTC. This gives the protein CASSPQTGVGVHGYTF. The chain carries TRBV19 and TRBJ1-2, with 8 bases aligning to TRBD1. Germline trimming cut 5 bases from V and 6 bases from J; bases unmatched to any gene: 14. The CDR3 is 16 residues long. CDR1 is LNHDA and CDR2 is SQIVND in the germline V gene (reference sequence).

A single count supports this clone. This chain joins TRBV5-4 and TRBJ1-1; D is uncertain. Trimming took 3 bases from V and 0 from J, leaving 12 bases between them. The V gene's germline CDR1 is SGHNT and CDR2 YYREEE (reference sequence). This CDR3 comprises 15 residues. As DNA, the CDR3 is TGTGCCAGCAGCTGGGGAAATACTTTGAACACTGAAGCTTTCTTT. Residues: CASSWGNTLNTEAFF.